The entry that follows covers one T cell receptor beta chain sequence. The data were taken from a study of control samples from healthy donors and cancer patients. The CDR3 totals 14 residues. Trimming cost V 6 bases and J 6 bases, with 15 bases left between them. Germline CDR1 SGHTS, CDR2 YDEGEE. The data were produced by immunoSEQ multiplex PCR, yet TCRdb's version contains in-frame clones alone and is incomplete. The sample lists 150,000 or so clones, 90% to 95% occurring once. The sequenced sample was blood. The sequence came from a man aged 18 to 30 in good health. This chain uses TRBV5-8 with TRBJ2-2; a weak D match, TRBD1 (5 bases). CDR3 coding DNA: TGTGCCAGCACCTTCAGGGTTGGGGCCGGGGAGCTGTTTTTT. Translation: CASTFRVGAGELFF.